A selection of T cell receptor beta chains follows, all from one sample in a study of post-analysis software for immune sequencing data. From the PCR reads, TCRdb called clonotypes with MiXCR, one entry per CDR3 protein. Of roughly 180,000 distinct CDR3 sequences in the sample, 25% to 35% are singletons; the top ten hold about 1.6%. Sequenced sample: blood. These receptors originate from a girl aged 5-17 years with multiple sclerosis. Both conserved end residues are part of each CDR3. The D gene is left open where the match is weak. Rows may omit the clone size; those that give it use once, few, many or a size class.

v_call: TRBV11-2
clone_size: NA
j_call: TRBJ1-1
d_call: NA
cdr3_nt: TGTGCCAGCAGCTTAGGCGGATCGTATGGAGGTGAAGCTTTCTTT
cdr3_aa: CASSLGGSYGGEAFF

v_call: TRBV28
clone_size: NA
j_call: TRBJ2-7
d_call: TRBD1
cdr3_nt: TGTGCCAGCCGCTCCCGGGACAGCACGAGGCAGTACTTC
cdr3_aa: CASRSRDSTRQYF

v_call: TRBV3-1
clone_size: many
j_call: TRBJ2-3
d_call: NA
cdr3_nt: TGTGCCAGCAGCCAAGATTGGGCGGCGCCGGATACGCAGTATTTT
cdr3_aa: CASSQDWAAPDTQYF

v_call: TRBV20-1
clone_size: many
j_call: TRBJ1-2
d_call: TRBD1
cdr3_nt: TGCAGTGCTAGGGAGTCATACGACAGGGTACACTATGGCTACACCTTC
cdr3_aa: CSARESYDRVHYGYTF

v_call: TRBV4-1
clone_size: many
j_call: TRBJ2-1
d_call: NA
cdr3_nt: TGCGCCAGCAGCCAATCCCTCGGACTTCACAATGAGCAGTTCTTC
cdr3_aa: CASSQSLGLHNEQFF

v_call: TRBV4-1
clone_size: many
j_call: TRBJ2-1
d_call: NA
cdr3_nt: TGCGCCAGCAGCCTTAACTCGGCTCTAAACAATGAGCAGTTCTTC
cdr3_aa: CASSLNSALNNEQFF

v_call: TRBV12-3/TRBV12-4
clone_size: NA
j_call: TRBJ1-2
d_call: TRBD1
cdr3_nt: TGTGCCAGCAGTGGGGGGACAGGGATCTATGGCTACACCTTC
cdr3_aa: CASSGGTGIYGYTF

v_call: TRBV9
clone_size: few
j_call: TRBJ2-3
d_call: TRBD1
cdr3_nt: TGTGCCAGCAGCGTAGAAGGCAGGGGGTCGCCAGATACGCAGTATTTT
cdr3_aa: CASSVEGRGSPDTQYF

v_call: TRBV12-3/TRBV12-4
clone_size: NA
j_call: TRBJ2-2
d_call: NA
cdr3_nt: TGTGCCAGCAGTTTGCTAGCTACCGGGGAGCTGTTTTTT
cdr3_aa: CASSLLATGELFF

v_call: TRBV3-1
clone_size: few
j_call: TRBJ2-2
d_call: TRBD2
cdr3_nt: TGTGCCAGCAGCCAAGAGCGACTAGCAGTGGCCGGGGAGCGGTTTTTT
cdr3_aa: CASSQERLAVAGERFF

v_call: TRBV10-1
clone_size: many
j_call: TRBJ2-7
d_call: TRBD2
cdr3_nt: TGCGCCAGCAGTCGACCGGTGGGGACTAGCTCCTACGAGCAGTACTTC
cdr3_aa: CASSRPVGTSSYEQYF

v_call: TRBV12-3/TRBV12-4
clone_size: many
j_call: TRBJ2-7
d_call: NA
cdr3_nt: TGTGCCAGCAGTTCCAGGGTCGGGTACGAGCAGTACTTC
cdr3_aa: CASSSRVGYEQYF

v_call: TRBV29-1
clone_size: many
j_call: TRBJ2-1
d_call: NA
cdr3_nt: TGCAGCGTTGTCTGGGTTACCTACAATGAGCAGTTCTTC
cdr3_aa: CSVVWVTYNEQFF

v_call: TRBV11-2
clone_size: NA
j_call: TRBJ2-1
d_call: TRBD2
cdr3_nt: TGTGCCAGCAGATCTCTAGCGGGACCATACAATGAGCAGTTCTTC
cdr3_aa: CASRSLAGPYNEQFF

v_call: TRBV28
clone_size: few
j_call: TRBJ1-2
d_call: NA
cdr3_nt: TGTGCCAGCAGTGCTCCAGGACGGAACTATGGCTACACCTTC
cdr3_aa: CASSAPGRNYGYTF

v_call: TRBV7-6
clone_size: many
j_call: TRBJ2-7
d_call: NA
cdr3_nt: TGTGCCAGCAGCCCCGCACCCCTATCCTACGAGCAGTACTTC
cdr3_aa: CASSPAPLSYEQYF

v_call: TRBV12-5
clone_size: NA
j_call: TRBJ1-1
d_call: TRBD1
cdr3_nt: TGTGCTAGTGGTACCATGGGACAGTCGAAGATCACTGAAGCTTTCTTT
cdr3_aa: CASGTMGQSKITEAFF

v_call: TRBV27
clone_size: NA
j_call: TRBJ2-6
d_call: TRBD2
cdr3_nt: TGTGCCACTTTCAACCGCAGCGGGAGGGCCACTGGGGCCAACGTCCTGACTTTC
cdr3_aa: CATFNRSGRATGANVLTF

v_call: TRBV20-1
clone_size: NA
j_call: TRBJ2-5
d_call: TRBD1
cdr3_nt: TGCAGTGCTAGGGGACAGCCGATCCTGGGGACCCAGTACTTC
cdr3_aa: CSARGQPILGTQYF

v_call: TRBV19
clone_size: NA
j_call: TRBJ2-3
d_call: NA
cdr3_nt: TGTGCCAGTAGCTCTCGGGGGAGAAGGGATACGCAGTATTTT
cdr3_aa: CASSSRGRRDTQYF

v_call: TRBV9
clone_size: many
j_call: TRBJ2-1
d_call: TRBD2
cdr3_nt: TGTGCCAGCAGCAAAATTAGCGGGAGACGGTATGAGCAGTTCTTC
cdr3_aa: CASSKISGRRYEQFF

v_call: TRBV6-2/TRBV6-3
clone_size: NA
j_call: TRBJ2-1
d_call: NA
cdr3_nt: TGTGCCAGCAGTTACTCGAGATTAGGGGACTCCCTCTACAATGAGCAGTTCTTC
cdr3_aa: CASSYSRLGDSLYNEQFF

v_call: TRBV6-5
clone_size: many
j_call: TRBJ2-6
d_call: TRBD2
cdr3_nt: TGTGCCAGCTCCGGCCTAGCGGGAAGAGGGGCCAACGTCCTGACTTTC
cdr3_aa: CASSGLAGRGANVLTF

v_call: TRBV7-2
clone_size: many
j_call: TRBJ2-7
d_call: TRBD2
cdr3_nt: TGTGCCAGCAGGAAAGCGGGAGGGAACTACGAGCAGTACTTC
cdr3_aa: CASRKAGGNYEQYF

v_call: TRBV12-3/TRBV12-4
clone_size: NA
j_call: TRBJ2-5
d_call: NA
cdr3_nt: TGTGCCAGCAGTTTAGCTGGTGCTGGACCCCGTCGAGAGACCCAGTACTTC
cdr3_aa: CASSLAGAGPRRETQYF

v_call: TRBV2
clone_size: many
j_call: TRBJ1-2
d_call: NA
cdr3_nt: TGTGCCAGCAGTGAAGCGCGCAGAAAGGTTTCCTATGGCTACACCTTC
cdr3_aa: CASSEARRKVSYGYTF

v_call: TRBV6-2/TRBV6-3
clone_size: many
j_call: TRBJ2-5
d_call: NA
cdr3_nt: TGTGCCAGCAGTCCGGGGTACCAAGAGACCCAGTACTTC
cdr3_aa: CASSPGYQETQYF

v_call: TRBV20-1
clone_size: NA
j_call: TRBJ2-7
d_call: NA
cdr3_nt: TGCAGTGCTAGAGGACCTCAGGTAGCGGAGCATGAGCAGTACTTC
cdr3_aa: CSARGPQVAEHEQYF

v_call: TRBV7-9
clone_size: many
j_call: TRBJ2-1
d_call: NA
cdr3_nt: TGTGCCAGCAGCTTAGTGGGGGTTAATGAGCAGTTCTTC
cdr3_aa: CASSLVGVNEQFF

v_call: TRBV7-2
clone_size: few
j_call: TRBJ2-7
d_call: NA
cdr3_nt: TGTGCCAGCAGCCTAGGAGCAGGGGCCTCCGTCGAGCAGTACTTC
cdr3_aa: CASSLGAGASVEQYF

v_call: TRBV30
clone_size: NA
j_call: TRBJ2-1
d_call: TRBD1
cdr3_nt: TGTGCCTGGAACGGAGACAGGGGCTACAATGAGCAGTTCTTC
cdr3_aa: CAWNGDRGYNEQFF

v_call: TRBV7-3
clone_size: NA
j_call: TRBJ2-1
d_call: TRBD2
cdr3_nt: TGTGCCAGCAGCCGATGGGCTAGCGGTAACAATGAGCAGTTCTTC
cdr3_aa: CASSRWASGNNEQFF

v_call: TRBV4-1
clone_size: NA
j_call: TRBJ1-6
d_call: TRBD1
cdr3_nt: TGTGCCAGCAGCCAAGATCAGGGGTCAGGGGGCATGAATTCACCCCTCCACTTT
cdr3_aa: CASSQDQGSGGMNSPLHF

v_call: TRBV7-2
clone_size: many
j_call: TRBJ1-1
d_call: NA
cdr3_nt: TGTGCCAGCAGCTTATCCGGGAACACTGAAGCTTTCTTT
cdr3_aa: CASSLSGNTEAFF

v_call: TRBV7-2
clone_size: NA
j_call: TRBJ2-1
d_call: TRBD2
cdr3_nt: TGTGCCAGCAGCCTAACGGGGGGGCTTAATGAGCAGTTCTTC
cdr3_aa: CASSLTGGLNEQFF

v_call: TRBV10-3
clone_size: once
j_call: TRBJ1-1
d_call: TRBD1
cdr3_nt: TGTGCCATCAGGACTGACAGGGGTGGAACTGAAGCTTTCTTT
cdr3_aa: CAIRTDRGGTEAFF

v_call: TRBV3-1
clone_size: many
j_call: TRBJ1-2
d_call: NA
cdr3_nt: TGTGCCAGCAGCCGTGAGAGCGGGCCCTATGGCTACACCTTC
cdr3_aa: CASSRESGPYGYTF

v_call: TRBV20-1
clone_size: NA
j_call: TRBJ2-2
d_call: NA
cdr3_nt: TGCAGTGGAGGGTTTGCCGGGGAGCTGTTTTTT
cdr3_aa: CSGGFAGELFF

v_call: TRBV7-9
clone_size: NA
j_call: TRBJ1-4
d_call: NA
cdr3_nt: TGTGCCAGCAGCTCTGGGACCCAAAGCCTTGCAACTAATGAAAAACTGTTTTTT
cdr3_aa: CASSSGTQSLATNEKLFF

v_call: TRBV10-3
clone_size: few
j_call: TRBJ1-4
d_call: NA
cdr3_nt: TGTGCCATCAGCCCTAGTGCAACTAATGAAAAACTGTTTTTT
cdr3_aa: CAISPSATNEKLFF

v_call: TRBV20-1
clone_size: few
j_call: TRBJ1-2
d_call: NA
cdr3_nt: TGCAGTGCTAGGGCGACAGCAGACTATGGCTACACCTTC
cdr3_aa: CSARATADYGYTF

v_call: TRBV7-2
clone_size: NA
j_call: TRBJ1-2
d_call: TRBD1
cdr3_nt: TGTGCCAGCACAGGGGGTAACTATGGCTACACCTTC
cdr3_aa: CASTGGNYGYTF

v_call: TRBV12-3/TRBV12-4
clone_size: few
j_call: TRBJ2-1
d_call: NA
cdr3_nt: TGTGCCAGTGACCACCAACTGGGGGCGGGCGATGAGCAGTTCTTC
cdr3_aa: CASDHQLGAGDEQFF

v_call: TRBV20-1
clone_size: few
j_call: TRBJ1-1
d_call: TRBD1
cdr3_nt: TGCAGTGCTATTTCGGACAGGGCAATGACCACTGAAGCTTTCTTT
cdr3_aa: CSAISDRAMTTEAFF

v_call: TRBV11-2
clone_size: NA
j_call: TRBJ2-2
d_call: NA
cdr3_nt: TGTGCCAGCAGCTTAGGGGCGGTGGACACCGGGGAGCTGTTTTTT
cdr3_aa: CASSLGAVDTGELFF

v_call: TRBV11-2
clone_size: NA
j_call: TRBJ2-7
d_call: TRBD1
cdr3_nt: TGTGCCAGCAGCTTCCCCCCCTGGGACAGGGGGTCTCCGCGGGAGCAGTACTTC
cdr3_aa: CASSFPPWDRGSPREQYF

v_call: TRBV7-6
clone_size: NA
j_call: TRBJ2-5
d_call: TRBD2
cdr3_nt: TGTGCCAGCAGCTTCGATAGGACTAGGTGGAGCAATGAGCAGTACTTC
cdr3_aa: CASSFDRTRWSNEQYF

v_call: TRBV15
clone_size: many
j_call: TRBJ2-4
d_call: NA
cdr3_nt: TGTGCCACCAGCAGAGATTCGGGGCGGCAGTACTTC
cdr3_aa: CATSRDSGRQYF

v_call: TRBV5-1
clone_size: few
j_call: TRBJ1-1
d_call: TRBD1
cdr3_nt: TGCGCCAGCAGCACGTGGACAGGGCTTAACACTGAAGCTTTCTTT
cdr3_aa: CASSTWTGLNTEAFF

v_call: TRBV20-1
clone_size: NA
j_call: TRBJ1-2
d_call: TRBD1
cdr3_nt: TGCAGTGCTAGGGGGACAGGAGTTTATGGCTACACCTTC
cdr3_aa: CSARGTGVYGYTF

v_call: TRBV6-5
clone_size: NA
j_call: TRBJ2-7
d_call: NA
cdr3_nt: TGTGCCAGCAGTTACTCGAGCTGGACAGCCTACGAGCAGTACTTC
cdr3_aa: CASSYSSWTAYEQYF

v_call: TRBV20-1
clone_size: many
j_call: TRBJ2-5
d_call: NA
cdr3_nt: TGCAGTGCTCTCCCTACGACGGATGGTGCAGTGACCCAGTACTTC
cdr3_aa: CSALPTTDGAVTQYF